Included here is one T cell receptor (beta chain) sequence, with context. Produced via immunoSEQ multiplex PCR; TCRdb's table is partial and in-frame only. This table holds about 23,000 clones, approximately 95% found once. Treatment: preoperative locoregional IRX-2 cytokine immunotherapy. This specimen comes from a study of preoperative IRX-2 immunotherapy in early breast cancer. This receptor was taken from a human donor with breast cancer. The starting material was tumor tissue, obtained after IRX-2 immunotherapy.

In nucleotides, the CDR3 is TGTGCCAGCAGTTATACAGGGGATACTGAAGCTTTCTTT. This sequence encodes CASSYTGDTEAFF. This rearrangement joins TRBV7-9 to TRBJ1-1, with 7 positions matching TRBD1. Germline CDR1 and CDR2: SEHNR and FQNEAQ (reference sequence). V lost 6 bases and J lost 5; bases outside the gene matches: 6. The CDR3 covers 13 residues.